In its sample, the clone carrying this T cell receptor beta chain was seen a few times. Its antigen is as yet unknown. The sample is drawn from a study of blood T cells in healthy people across ages. Isolated PBMCs totaled at least 7 million in each sample. Overall study findings and caveats: TCR beta diversity per million T cells fell roughly linearly with age.

Combining a sample-barcoded 5' primer with a J-beta primer mix, a second PCR ran for roughly 7 to 12 cycles. TCRdb recomputed calls from the 5' RACE reads with MiXCR, one row per CDR3 protein. The repertoire holds roughly 1.4 million distinct CDR3 sequences, with approximately 59% as singletons. The TCR sequence derives from a man aged 18 to 30 in good health. Sequenced material: blood.

CDR3 in amino acids: CASSLGQGNSEQYF. The CDR3 region has the DNA TGTGCCAGCAGTTTAGGTCAGGGGAATAGCGAGCAGTACTTC. The V and J genes are TRBV27 and TRBJ2-5; weak D call: TRBD1 (6 bases). The J call is in doubt because the DNA end fits TRBJ2-7 better. This CDR3 is built from 14 residues. Germline-derived CDR1 and CDR2 are MNHEY and SMNVEV (reference sequence).